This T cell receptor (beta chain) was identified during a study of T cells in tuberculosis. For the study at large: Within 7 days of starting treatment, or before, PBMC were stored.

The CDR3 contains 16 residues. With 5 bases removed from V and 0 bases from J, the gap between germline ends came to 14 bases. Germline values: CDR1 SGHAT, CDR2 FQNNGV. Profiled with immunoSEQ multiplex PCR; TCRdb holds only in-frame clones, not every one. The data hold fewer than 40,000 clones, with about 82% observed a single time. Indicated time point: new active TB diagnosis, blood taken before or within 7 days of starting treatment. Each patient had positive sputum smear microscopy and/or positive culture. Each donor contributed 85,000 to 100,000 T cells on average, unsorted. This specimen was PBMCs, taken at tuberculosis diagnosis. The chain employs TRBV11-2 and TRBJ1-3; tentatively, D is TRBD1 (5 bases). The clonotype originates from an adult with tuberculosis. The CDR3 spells CASSPARGTSGNTIYF. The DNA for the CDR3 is TGTGCCAGCAGCCCTGCCCGGGGGACCTCTGGAAACACCATATATTTT.